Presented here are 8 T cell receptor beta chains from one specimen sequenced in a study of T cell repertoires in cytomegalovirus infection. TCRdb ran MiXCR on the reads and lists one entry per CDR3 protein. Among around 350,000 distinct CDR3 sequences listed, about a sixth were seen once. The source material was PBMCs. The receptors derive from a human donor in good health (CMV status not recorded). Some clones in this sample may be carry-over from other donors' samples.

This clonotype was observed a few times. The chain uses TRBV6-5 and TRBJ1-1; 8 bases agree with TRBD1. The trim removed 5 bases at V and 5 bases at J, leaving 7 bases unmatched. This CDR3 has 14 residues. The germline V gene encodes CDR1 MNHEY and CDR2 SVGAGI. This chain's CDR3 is CASSRRGRGTEAFF. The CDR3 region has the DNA TGTGCCAGCAGTCGCAGGGGGCGAGGGACTGAAGCTTTCTTT.

This CDR3 reads CASSPTTSGGEQFF. The DNA for the CDR3 is TGTGCCAGCAGCCCCACGACTAGCGGGGGTGAGCAGTTCTTC. The V gene is TRBV5-4, the J gene TRBJ2-1; 12 bases line up with TRBD2. The CDR3 is 14 residues long. Unmatched junction bases numbered 5, after V lost 4 bases and J lost 9 bases. From germline, CDR1 is SGHNT and CDR2 YYREEE (reference sequence).

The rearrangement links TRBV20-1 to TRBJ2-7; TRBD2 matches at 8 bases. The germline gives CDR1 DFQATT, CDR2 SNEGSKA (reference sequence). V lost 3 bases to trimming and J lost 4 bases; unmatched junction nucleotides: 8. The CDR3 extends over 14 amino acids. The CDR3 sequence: CSASPGGGQYEQYF. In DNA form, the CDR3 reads TGCAGTGCTAGCCCGGGGGGGGGTCAGTACGAGCAGTACTTC.

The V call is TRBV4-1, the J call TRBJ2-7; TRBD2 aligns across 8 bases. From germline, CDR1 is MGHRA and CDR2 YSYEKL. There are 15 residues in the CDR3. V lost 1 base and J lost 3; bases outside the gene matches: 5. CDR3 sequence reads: CASSQGLARVYEQYF. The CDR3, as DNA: TGCGCCAGCAGCCAAGGACTAGCGAGAGTCTACGAGCAGTACTTC.

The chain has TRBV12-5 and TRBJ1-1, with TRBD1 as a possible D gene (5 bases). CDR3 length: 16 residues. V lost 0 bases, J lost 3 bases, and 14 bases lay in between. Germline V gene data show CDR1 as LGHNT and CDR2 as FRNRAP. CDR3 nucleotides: TGTGCTAGTGGTTTGGTACTTGGTCAGGGATACACTGAAGCTTTCTTT. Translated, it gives CASGLVLGQGYTEAFF.

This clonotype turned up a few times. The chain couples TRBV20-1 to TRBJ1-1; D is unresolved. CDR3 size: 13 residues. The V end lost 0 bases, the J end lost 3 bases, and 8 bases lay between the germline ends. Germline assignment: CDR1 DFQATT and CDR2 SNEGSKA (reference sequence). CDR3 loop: CSARDRPDTEAFF. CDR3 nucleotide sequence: TGCAGTGCTAGAGACAGACCGGACACTGAAGCTTTCTTT.

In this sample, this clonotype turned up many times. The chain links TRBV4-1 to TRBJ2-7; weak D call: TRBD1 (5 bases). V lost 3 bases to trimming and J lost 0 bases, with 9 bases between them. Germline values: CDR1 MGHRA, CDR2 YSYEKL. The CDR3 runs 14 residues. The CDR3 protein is CASSQTVSSYEQYF. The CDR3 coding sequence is TGCGCCAGCAGCCAGACAGTGAGCTCCTACGAGCAGTACTTC.

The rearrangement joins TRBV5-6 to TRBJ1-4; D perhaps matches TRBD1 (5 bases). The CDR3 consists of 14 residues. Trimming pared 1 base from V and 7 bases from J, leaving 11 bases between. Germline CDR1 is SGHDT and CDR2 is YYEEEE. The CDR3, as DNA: TGTGCCAGCAGCTTGTACCAGGGTGGTGAAAAACTGTTTTTT. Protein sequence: CASSLYQGGEKLFF.